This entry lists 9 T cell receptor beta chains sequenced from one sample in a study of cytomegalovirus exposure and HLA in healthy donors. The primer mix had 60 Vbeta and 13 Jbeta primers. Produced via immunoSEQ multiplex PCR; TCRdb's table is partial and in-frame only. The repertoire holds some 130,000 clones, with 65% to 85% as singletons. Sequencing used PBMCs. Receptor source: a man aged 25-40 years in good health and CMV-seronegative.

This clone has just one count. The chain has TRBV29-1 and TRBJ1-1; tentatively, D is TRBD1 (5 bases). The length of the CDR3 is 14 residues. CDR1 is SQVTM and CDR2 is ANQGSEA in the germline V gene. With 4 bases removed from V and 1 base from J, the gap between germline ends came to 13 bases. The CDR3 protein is CSVVRGIANTEAFF. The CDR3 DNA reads TGCAGCGTTGTCCGGGGGATCGCGAACACTGAAGCTTTCTTT.

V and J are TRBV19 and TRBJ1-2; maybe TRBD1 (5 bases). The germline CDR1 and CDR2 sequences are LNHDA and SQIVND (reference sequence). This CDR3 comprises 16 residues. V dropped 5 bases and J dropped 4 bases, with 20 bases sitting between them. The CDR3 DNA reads TGTGCCAGTAGTGTCGGAGGGGCCCCAGGGCTCTATGGCTACACCTTC. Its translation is CASSVGGAPGLYGYTF.

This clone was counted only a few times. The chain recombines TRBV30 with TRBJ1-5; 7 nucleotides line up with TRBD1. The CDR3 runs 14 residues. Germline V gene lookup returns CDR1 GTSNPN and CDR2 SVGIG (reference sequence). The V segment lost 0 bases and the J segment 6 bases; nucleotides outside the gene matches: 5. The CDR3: CAWSVRGGGQPQHF. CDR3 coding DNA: TGTGCCTGGAGTGTACGAGGGGGCGGTCAGCCCCAGCATTTT.

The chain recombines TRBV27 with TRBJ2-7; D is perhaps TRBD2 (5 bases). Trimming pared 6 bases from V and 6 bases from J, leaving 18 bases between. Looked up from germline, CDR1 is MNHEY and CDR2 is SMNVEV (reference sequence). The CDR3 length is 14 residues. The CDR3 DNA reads TGTGCCAGCAGCGCCTCCGGGAATCGGGGCGAGCAGTACTTC. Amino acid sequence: CASSASGNRGEQYF.

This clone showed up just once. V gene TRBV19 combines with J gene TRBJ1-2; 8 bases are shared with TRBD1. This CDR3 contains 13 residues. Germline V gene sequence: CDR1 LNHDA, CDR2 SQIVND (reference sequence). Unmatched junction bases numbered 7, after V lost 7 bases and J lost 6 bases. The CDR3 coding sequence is TGTGCCAGTACCTTGACAGGGGTGAATGGCTACACCTTC. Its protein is CASTLTGVNGYTF.

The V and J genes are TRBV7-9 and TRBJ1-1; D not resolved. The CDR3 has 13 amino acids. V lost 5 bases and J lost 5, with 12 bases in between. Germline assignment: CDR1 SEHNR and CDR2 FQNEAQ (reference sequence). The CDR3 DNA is TGTGCCAGCAGCCGCTTATCGCGAACTGAAGCTTTCTTT. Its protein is CASSRLSRTEAFF.

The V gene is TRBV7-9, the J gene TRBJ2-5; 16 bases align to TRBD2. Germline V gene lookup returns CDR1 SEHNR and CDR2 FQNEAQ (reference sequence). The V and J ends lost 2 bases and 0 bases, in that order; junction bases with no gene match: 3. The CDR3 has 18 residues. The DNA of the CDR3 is TGTGCCAGCAGCTTACTGGGACTAGCGGGAGGGAACCAAGAGACCCAGTACTTC. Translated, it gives CASSLLGLAGGNQETQYF.

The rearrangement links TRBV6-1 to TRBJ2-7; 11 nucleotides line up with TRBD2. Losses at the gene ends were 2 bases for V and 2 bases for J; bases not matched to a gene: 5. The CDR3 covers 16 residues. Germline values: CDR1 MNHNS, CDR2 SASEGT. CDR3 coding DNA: TGTGCCAGCAGTGAAACACATAGCGGGAGGGCCTACGAGCAGTACTTC. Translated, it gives CASSETHSGRAYEQYF.

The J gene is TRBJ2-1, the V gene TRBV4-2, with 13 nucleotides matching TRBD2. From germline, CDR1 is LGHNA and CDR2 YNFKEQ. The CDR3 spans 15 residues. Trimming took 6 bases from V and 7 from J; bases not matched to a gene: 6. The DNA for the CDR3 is TGTGCCAGCAGTCTCACTAGCGGGGGGGCTAATGAGCAGTTCTTC. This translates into CASSLTSGGANEQFF.